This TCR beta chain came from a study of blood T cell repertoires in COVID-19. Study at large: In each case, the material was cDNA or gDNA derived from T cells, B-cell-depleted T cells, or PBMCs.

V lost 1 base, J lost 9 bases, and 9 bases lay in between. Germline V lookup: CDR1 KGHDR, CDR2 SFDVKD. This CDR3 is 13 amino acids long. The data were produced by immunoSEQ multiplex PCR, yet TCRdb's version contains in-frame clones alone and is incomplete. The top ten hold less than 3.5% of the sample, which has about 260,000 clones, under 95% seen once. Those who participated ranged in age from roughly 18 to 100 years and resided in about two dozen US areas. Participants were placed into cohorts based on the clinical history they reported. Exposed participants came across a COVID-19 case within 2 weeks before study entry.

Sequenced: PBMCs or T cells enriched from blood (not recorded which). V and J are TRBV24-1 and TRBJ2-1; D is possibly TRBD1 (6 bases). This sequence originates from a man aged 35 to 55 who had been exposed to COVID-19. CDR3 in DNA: TGTGCCACCAGTGATTTAGGGGGTTTTGAGCAGTTCTTC. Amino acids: CATSDLGGFEQFF.